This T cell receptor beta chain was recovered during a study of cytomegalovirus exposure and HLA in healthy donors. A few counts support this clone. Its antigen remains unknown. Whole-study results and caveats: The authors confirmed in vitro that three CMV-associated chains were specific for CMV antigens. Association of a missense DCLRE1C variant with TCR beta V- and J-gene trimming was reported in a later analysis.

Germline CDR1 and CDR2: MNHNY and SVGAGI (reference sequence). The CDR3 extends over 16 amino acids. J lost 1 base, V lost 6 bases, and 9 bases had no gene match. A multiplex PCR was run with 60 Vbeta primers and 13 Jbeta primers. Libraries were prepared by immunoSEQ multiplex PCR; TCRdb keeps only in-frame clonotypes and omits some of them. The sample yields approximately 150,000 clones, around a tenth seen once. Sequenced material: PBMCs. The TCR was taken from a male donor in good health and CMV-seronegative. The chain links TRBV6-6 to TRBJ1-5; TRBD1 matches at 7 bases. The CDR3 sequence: CASSSRGRVSNQPQHF. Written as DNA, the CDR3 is TGTGCCAGCAGCTCGAGGGGGCGCGTAAGCAATCAGCCCCAGCATTTT.